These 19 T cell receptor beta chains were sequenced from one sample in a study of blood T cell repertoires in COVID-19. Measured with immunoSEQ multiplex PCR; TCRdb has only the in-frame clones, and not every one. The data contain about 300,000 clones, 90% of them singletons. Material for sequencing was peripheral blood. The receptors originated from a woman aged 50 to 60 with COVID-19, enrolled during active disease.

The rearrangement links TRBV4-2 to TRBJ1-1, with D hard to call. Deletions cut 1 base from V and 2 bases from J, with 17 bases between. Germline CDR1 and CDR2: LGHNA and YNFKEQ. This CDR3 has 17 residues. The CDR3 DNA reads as TGTGCCAGCAGCCAAGTTAAGAGCGGGGTCACAAACACTGAAGCTTTCTTT. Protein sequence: CASSQVKSGVTNTEAFF.

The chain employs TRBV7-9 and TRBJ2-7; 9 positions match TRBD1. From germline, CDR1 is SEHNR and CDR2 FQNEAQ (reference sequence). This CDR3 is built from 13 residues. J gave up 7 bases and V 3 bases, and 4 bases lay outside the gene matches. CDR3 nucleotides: TGTGCCAGCAGCTTGACAGGGGGTAAAGAGCAGTACTTC. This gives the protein CASSLTGGKEQYF. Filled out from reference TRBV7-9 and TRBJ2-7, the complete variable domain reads DTGVSQNPRHKITKRGQNVTFRCDPISEHNRLYWYRQTLGQGPEFLTYFQNEAQLEKSRLLSDRFSAERPKGSFSTLEIQRTEQGDSAMYLCASSLTGGKEQYFGPGTRLTVT.

The CDR3 region has the DNA TGTGCCAGCAGTTCCCCGAGACTAGCGGGAGAGTTTGAGTACGAGCAGTACTTC. Protein: CASSSPRLAGEFEYEQYF. The genes are TRBV6-8 and TRBJ2-7; TRBD2 aligns across 12 bases. The CDR3 is made up of 18 amino acids. The V gene end was trimmed by 4 bases and the J gene end by 4 bases; junction bases not matched to a gene: 14. CDR1 is MNHGY, CDR2 SAAAGT, per germline.

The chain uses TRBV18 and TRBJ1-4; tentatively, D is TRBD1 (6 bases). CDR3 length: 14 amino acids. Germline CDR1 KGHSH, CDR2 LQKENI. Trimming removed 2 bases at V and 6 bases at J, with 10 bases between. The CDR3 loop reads CASSPIGGDEKLFF. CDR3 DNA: TGTGCCAGCTCACCAATAGGGGGAGATGAAAAACTGTTTTTT. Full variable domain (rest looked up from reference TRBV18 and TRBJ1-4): NAGVMQNPRHLVRRRGQEARLRCSPMKGHSHVYWYRQLPEEGLKFMVYLQKENIIDESGMPKERFSAEFPKEGPSILRIQQVVRGDSAAYFCASSPIGGDEKLFFGSGTQLSVL.

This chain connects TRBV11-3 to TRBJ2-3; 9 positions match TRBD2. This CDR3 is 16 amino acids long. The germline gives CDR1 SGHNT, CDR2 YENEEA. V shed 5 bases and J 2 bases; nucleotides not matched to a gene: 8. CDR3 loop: CASSPGLARNTDTQYF. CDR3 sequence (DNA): TGTGCCAGCAGCCCCGGACTAGCGAGGAACACAGATACGCAGTATTTT.

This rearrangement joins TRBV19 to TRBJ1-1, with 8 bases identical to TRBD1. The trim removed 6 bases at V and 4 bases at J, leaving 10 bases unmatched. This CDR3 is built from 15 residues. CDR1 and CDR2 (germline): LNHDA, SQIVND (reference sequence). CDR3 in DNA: TGTGCCAGTAGCCCCCGGACAGGGATTGGCACTGAAGCTTTCTTT. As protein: CASSPRTGIGTEAFF.

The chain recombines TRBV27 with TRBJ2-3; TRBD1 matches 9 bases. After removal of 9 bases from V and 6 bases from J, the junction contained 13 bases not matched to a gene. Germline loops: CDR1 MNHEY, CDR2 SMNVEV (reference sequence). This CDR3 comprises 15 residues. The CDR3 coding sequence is TGTGCCAGTAAACAGGGACAGGGAGTAAGGGATACGCAGTATTTT. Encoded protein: CASKQGQGVRDTQYF.

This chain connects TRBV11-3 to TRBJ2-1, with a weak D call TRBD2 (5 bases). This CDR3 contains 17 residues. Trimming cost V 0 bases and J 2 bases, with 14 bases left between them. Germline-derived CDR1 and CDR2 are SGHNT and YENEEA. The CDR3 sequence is CASSLDPGRAPYNEQFF. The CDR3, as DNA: TGTGCCAGCAGCTTAGATCCTGGGCGGGCCCCCTACAATGAGCAGTTCTTC.

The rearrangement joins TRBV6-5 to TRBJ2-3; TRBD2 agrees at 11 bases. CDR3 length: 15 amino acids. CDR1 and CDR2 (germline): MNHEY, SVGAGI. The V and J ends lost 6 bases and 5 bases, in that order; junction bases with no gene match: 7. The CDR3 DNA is TGTGCCAGCAGCTCCTTAGCGGGAGGGATAGATACGCAGTATTTT. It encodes CASSSLAGGIDTQYF.

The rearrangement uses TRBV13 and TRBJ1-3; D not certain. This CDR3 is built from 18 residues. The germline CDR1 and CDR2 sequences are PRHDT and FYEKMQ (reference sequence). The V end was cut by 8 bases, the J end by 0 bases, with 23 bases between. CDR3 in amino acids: CASLMRAYGLISGNTIYF. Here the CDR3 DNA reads TGTGCCAGCCTCATGAGGGCCTACGGACTCATCTCTGGAAACACCATATATTTT.

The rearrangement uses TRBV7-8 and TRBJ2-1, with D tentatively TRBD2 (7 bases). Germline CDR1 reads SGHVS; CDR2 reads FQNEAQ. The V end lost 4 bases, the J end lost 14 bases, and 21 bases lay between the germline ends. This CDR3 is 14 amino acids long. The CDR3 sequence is CASSSTGTAGREFF. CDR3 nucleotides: TGTGCCAGCAGCTCAACAGGGACCGCTGGGAGGGAGTTCTTC.

The chain's CDR3 is CASSLAQESTEAFF. The CDR3 nucleotides read TGTGCCAGCAGCTTAGCGCAGGAATCCACTGAAGCTTTCTTT. V usage is TRBV7-9 and J usage is TRBJ1-1; D is ambiguous. The germline V gene encodes CDR1 SEHNR and CDR2 FQNEAQ (reference sequence). V dropped 0 bases and J dropped 4 bases, with 9 bases sitting between them. The CDR3 covers 14 residues.

For the CDR3, the DNA is TGTGCCAGCAGTTTAATGGGCGGGGCGAGCTCCTACGAGCAGTACTTC. This gives the protein CASSLMGGASSYEQYF. This chain joins TRBV27 and TRBJ2-7; perhaps TRBD2 as D (6 bases). The germline V gene encodes CDR1 MNHEY and CDR2 SMNVEV (reference sequence). V was cut by 2 bases and J by 0 bases, with 14 bases left in between. The CDR3 covers 16 residues.

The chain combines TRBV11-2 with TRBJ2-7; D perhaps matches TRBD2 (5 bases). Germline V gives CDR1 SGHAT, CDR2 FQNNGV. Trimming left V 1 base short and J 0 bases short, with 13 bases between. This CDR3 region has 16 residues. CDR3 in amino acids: CASSLGSAGFSYEQYF. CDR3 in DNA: TGTGCCAGCAGCTTAGGATCCGCGGGCTTCTCCTACGAGCAGTACTTC.

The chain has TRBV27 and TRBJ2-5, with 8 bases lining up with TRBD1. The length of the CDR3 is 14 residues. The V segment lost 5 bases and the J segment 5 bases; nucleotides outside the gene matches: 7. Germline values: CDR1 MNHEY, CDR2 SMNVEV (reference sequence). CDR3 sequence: CASSPRTGSETQYF. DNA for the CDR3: TGTGCCAGCAGTCCCCGGACAGGGTCGGAGACCCAGTACTTC.

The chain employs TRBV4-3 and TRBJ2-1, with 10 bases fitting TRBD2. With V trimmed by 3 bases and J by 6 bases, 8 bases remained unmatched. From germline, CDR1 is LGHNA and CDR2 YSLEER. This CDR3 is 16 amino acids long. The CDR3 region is CASSQVLAGYPNEQFF. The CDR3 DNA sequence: TGCGCCAGCAGCCAGGTACTAGCGGGGTATCCCAATGAGCAGTTCTTC.

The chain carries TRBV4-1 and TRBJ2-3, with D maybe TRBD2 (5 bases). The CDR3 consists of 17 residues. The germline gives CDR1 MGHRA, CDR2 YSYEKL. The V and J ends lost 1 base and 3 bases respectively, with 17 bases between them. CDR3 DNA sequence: TGCGCCAGCAGCCAAGGGCGGGCACGCCCATGGACAGATACGCAGTATTTT. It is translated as CASSQGRARPWTDTQYF.

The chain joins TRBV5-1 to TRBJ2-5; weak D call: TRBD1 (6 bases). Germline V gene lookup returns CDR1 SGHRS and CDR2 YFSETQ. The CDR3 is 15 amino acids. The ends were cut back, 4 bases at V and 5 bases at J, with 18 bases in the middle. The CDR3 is CASSLRGTSGETQYF. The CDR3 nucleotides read TGCGCCAGCAGCCTTAGGGGGACCAGTGGGGAGACCCAGTACTTC.

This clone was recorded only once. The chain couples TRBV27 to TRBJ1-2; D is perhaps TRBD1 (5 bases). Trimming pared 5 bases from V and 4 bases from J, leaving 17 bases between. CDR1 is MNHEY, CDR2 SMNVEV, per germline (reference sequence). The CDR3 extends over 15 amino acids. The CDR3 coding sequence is TGTGCCAGCAGTGGGGGTCGGGGGATTGGCTATGGCTACACCTTC. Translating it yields CASSGGRGIGYGYTF.